This TCR beta chain derives from a study of cytomegalovirus exposure and HLA in healthy donors. Findings of the study overall: CMV serostatus was the only immune exposure information that was available. An ancestry cluster, one associated with Asian ancestry, reportedly showed fewer N-insertions than the 666-donor mean in a later analysis. HLA restriction was apparent for most CMV-associated TCR beta chains in a later analysis.

It was with 60 Vbeta and 13 Jbeta primers that the PCR ran. Data came from immunoSEQ multiplex PCR; TCRdb stores just in-frame clones and leaves some out. Listed are roughly 62,000 clones; around 3.7% falls within the top ten. Germline V gene data show CDR1 as MGHDK and CDR2 as SYGVNS. The CDR3 has 15 residues. A note on this clone: Its antigen remains unidentified. One junction end disagrees with the germline gene, perhaps due to a read error.

The rearrangement joins TRBV25-1 to TRBJ2-1; D may be TRBD2 (6 bases). This sequence originates from a male donor in good health and CMV-seronegative. Sequenced: PBMCs. CDR3 DNA: TGTGCCAGCAGTGTCGGAGGGAGCTCCGACAATGAGCAGTTCTTC. Protein product: CASSVGGSSDNEQFF.